Presented here are 2 T cell receptor beta chains from one specimen sequenced in a study of cytomegalovirus exposure and HLA in healthy donors. The study ran its PCR with 60 Vbeta and 13 Jbeta primers. The protocol was immunoSEQ multiplex PCR, while the TCRdb copy is restricted to in-frame clones and leaves out a portion. The table includes some 190,000 clones, about 80% detected once. Input material: PBMCs. The origin of the receptors is a middle-aged woman in good health and CMV-seronegative.

The chain couples TRBV25-1 to TRBJ2-7; D possibly corresponds to TRBD1 (6 bases). Germline CDR1 reads MGHDK; CDR2 reads SYGVNS. This CDR3 region has 13 residues. Trimming took 3 bases from V and 3 from J, leaving 9 bases between them. The CDR3, as DNA: TGTGCCAGCAGTGACAGGGGTGGCTACGAGCAGTACTTC. This sequence encodes CASSDRGGYEQYF.

The chain joins TRBV10-3 to TRBJ1-1; D is ambiguous. V lost 0 bases and J 0 bases, leaving 5 bases between the germline ends. This CDR3 comprises 14 residues. Germline-derived CDR1 and CDR2 are ENHRY and SYGVKD. The CDR3 protein is CAISESNMNTEAFF. CDR3 DNA: TGTGCCATCAGTGAGTCAAACATGAACACTGAAGCTTTCTTT.